Listed below are T cell receptor beta chains from one sample, sequenced in a study of T cell repertoires in cytomegalovirus infection. TCRdb used MiXCR to reprocess the reads, holding one entry per CDR3 protein. The sample yields approximately 500,000 distinct CDR3 sequences, approximately 15% seen once. The material sequenced was CD8+ T cells from PBMCs. These TCRs come from a human donor in good health (CMV status not recorded). Some clones in this sample may be carry-over from other donors' samples. The CDR3 runs from the conserved cysteine through the conserved F or W. The order of the fields is D gene, J gene, V gene, clone size, CDR3 DNA, CDR3 protein. A D gene is named only where the DNA matches it firmly. The size field is filled for only some rows; it gives once, few, many or a size class.

TRBD2,TRBJ2-3,TRBV20-1,few,TGCAGTGCTAGAGATCAAAAGCGGGAGGCTGATACGCAGTATTTT,CSARDQKREADTQYF
NA,TRBJ2-7,TRBV19,few,TGTGCCAGTAGTATAAAAATAGGGGTATGGGAGCAGTACTTC,CASSIKIGVWEQYF
TRBD2,TRBJ2-1,TRBV7-2,NA,TGTGCCAGCAGCGGTCGACTAGCGGGAAACTCCTACTATGAGCAGTTCTTC,CASSGRLAGNSYYEQFF
NA,TRBJ1-1,TRBV27,few,TGTGCCAGCGCCGTCAGGGGAAACACTGAAGCTTTCTTT,CASAVRGNTEAFF
NA,TRBJ1-3,TRBV27,NA,TGTGCCAGCAGTCCCGCGGGTTTCTCTGGAAACACCATATATTTT,CASSPAGFSGNTIYF
NA,TRBJ2-1,TRBV27,many,TGTGCCAGCAGCAGAAGCGGGACATCCTACAATGAGCAGTTCTTC,CASSRSGTSYNEQFF
NA,TRBJ2-7,TRBV4-1,many,TGCGCCAGCAGCCCGGGGGACACCACCTACGAGCAGTACTTC,CASSPGDTTYEQYF
NA,TRBJ2-1,TRBV7-2,many,TGTGCCAGCAGCAGAACCGGGACTCGATCTTCCAATGAGCAGTTCTTC,CASSRTGTRSSNEQFF
TRBD2,TRBJ2-3,TRBV5-6,many,TGTGCCAGCAGTTTAGGGAGCGGGGGTACAGATACGCAGTATTTT,CASSLGSGGTDTQYF
NA,TRBJ2-5,TRBV27,NA,TGTGCCAGCAGGGGAGTAGGAGAGACCCAGTACTTC,CASRGVGETQYF
NA,TRBJ2-5,TRBV6-1,few,TGTGCCAGCAGTTCTAGACCCGAAGGGGGGCAAGAGACCCAGTACTTC,CASSSRPEGGQETQYF
TRBD1,TRBJ1-2,TRBV6-5,many,TGTGCCAGCAGGATGGCAGGGGGGCCCCTCGACTTC,CASRMAGGPLDF
NA,TRBJ2-7,TRBV2,NA,TGTGCCAGCAGTGAAGGTCAGGGTAACTACGAGCAGTACTTC,CASSEGQGNYEQYF
TRBD2,TRBJ2-3,TRBV14,NA,TGTGCCAGCAGCGTCACCGGGACTAGCGGGTTCACAGATACGCAGTATTTT,CASSVTGTSGFTDTQYF
NA,TRBJ2-7,TRBV5-1,NA,TGCGCCAGCAGCTTGAGGCTGGGCGAGCAGTACTTC,CASSLRLGEQYF
NA,TRBJ2-7,TRBV5-1,few,TGCGCCAGCAGCTTGAGCCCTAAACCCCCCTACGAGCAGTACTTC,CASSLSPKPPYEQYF
TRBD2,TRBJ2-1,TRBV6-6,many,TGTGCCAGCAGTTACTCGCTTCCAAGCGGGAGGGTAAGAAATGAGCAGTTCTTC,CASSYSLPSGRVRNEQFF
TRBD1,TRBJ2-7,TRBV7-3,NA,TGTGCCAGCAGCTTAGAACAGGGGAACTCCTACGAGCAGTACTTC,CASSLEQGNSYEQYF
NA,TRBJ2-6,TRBV11-2,NA,TGTGCCAGCAGCTTAAATCGGGGAGGATACTCTGGGGCCAACGTCCTGACTTTC,CASSLNRGGYSGANVLTF
NA,TRBJ2-7,TRBV27,few,TGTGCCAGCAGTTTATCGTTTGGTAGGCCGAGCGAGCAGTACTTC,CASSLSFGRPSEQYF
NA,TRBJ2-1,TRBV5-5,few,TGTGCCAGCAGCTTACGGGACCCTTTTTACGAGCTAGAGCAGTTCTTC,CASSLRDPFYELEQFF
NA,TRBJ1-2,TRBV20-1,NA,TGCAGTGCTAGGGGGGAGGGGACCGGCTACACCTTC,CSARGEGTGYTF
TRBD2,TRBJ2-1,TRBV12-3/TRBV12-4,many,TGTGCCAGCAGTTTAGGGGGGACTAGCGGGGGGGCCTTCGATGAGCAGTTCTTC,CASSLGGTSGGAFDEQFF
TRBD2,TRBJ2-7,TRBV28,many,TGTGCCAGCAGTCTCCTAGCGGGAGCCGGCGAGCAGTACTTC,CASSLLAGAGEQYF
NA,TRBJ2-3,TRBV3-1,few,TGTGCCAGCAGCCAAGTCCCCCGGGGTTCAGGGACAGATACGCAGTATTTT,CASSQVPRGSGTDTQYF
TRBD1,TRBJ1-2,TRBV6-5,many,TGTGCCAGCAGTTACTCTCACACAGGGGGATATGGCTACACCTTC,CASSYSHTGGYGYTF